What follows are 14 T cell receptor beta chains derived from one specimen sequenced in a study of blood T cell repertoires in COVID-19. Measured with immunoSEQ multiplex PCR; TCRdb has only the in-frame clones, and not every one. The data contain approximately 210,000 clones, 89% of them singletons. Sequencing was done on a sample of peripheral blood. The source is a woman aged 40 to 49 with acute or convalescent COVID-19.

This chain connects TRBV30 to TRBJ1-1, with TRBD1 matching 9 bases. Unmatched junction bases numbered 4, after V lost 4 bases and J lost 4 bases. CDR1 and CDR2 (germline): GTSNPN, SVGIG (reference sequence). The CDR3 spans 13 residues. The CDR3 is CAWIGDRVTEAFF. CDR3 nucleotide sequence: TGTGCCTGGATCGGGGACAGGGTCACTGAAGCTTTCTTT.

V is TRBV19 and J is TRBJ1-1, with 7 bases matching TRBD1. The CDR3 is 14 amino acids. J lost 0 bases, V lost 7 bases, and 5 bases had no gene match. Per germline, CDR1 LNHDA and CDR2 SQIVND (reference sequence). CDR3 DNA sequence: TGTGCCAGTAACCTCAGGGGGGTGAACACTGAAGCTTTCTTT. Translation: CASNLRGVNTEAFF.

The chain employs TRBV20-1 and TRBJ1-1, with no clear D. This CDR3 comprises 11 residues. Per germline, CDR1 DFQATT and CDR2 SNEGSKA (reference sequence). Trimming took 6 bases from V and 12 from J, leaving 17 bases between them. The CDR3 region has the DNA TGCAGTGCCCCCCGAGCGGCTAGGACTTTCTTT. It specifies CSAPRAARTFF.

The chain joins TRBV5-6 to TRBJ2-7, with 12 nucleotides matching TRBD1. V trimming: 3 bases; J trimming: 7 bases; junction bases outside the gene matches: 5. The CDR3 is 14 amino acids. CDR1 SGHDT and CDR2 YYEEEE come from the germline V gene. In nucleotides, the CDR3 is TGTGCCAGCAGCTGGGGACAGGGGGCGGGGGAGCAGTACGTC. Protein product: CASSWGQGAGEQYV.

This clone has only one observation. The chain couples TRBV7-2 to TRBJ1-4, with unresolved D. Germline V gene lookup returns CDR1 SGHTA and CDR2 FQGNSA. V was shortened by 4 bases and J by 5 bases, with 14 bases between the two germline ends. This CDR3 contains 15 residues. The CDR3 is CASSWQSSSNEKLFF. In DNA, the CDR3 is TGTGCCAGCAGCTGGCAATCCTCCTCGAATGAAAAACTGTTTTTT.

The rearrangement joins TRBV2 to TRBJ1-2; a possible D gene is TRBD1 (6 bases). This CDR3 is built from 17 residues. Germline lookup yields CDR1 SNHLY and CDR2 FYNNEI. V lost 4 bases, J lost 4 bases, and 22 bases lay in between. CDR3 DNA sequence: TGTGCCAGCAGTGTGGGGCAGGGGCCATTCTTGGGCTATGGCTACACCTTC. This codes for CASSVGQGPFLGYGYTF.

CDR3 bases: TGTGCCAGCGTAGCCGATTCAGGGTTGGGCACTGAAGCTTTCTTT. It encodes CASVADSGLGTEAFF. The chain joins TRBV2 to TRBJ1-1; possible D gene TRBD1, 5 bases. CDR3 length: 15 residues. Trimming removed 8 bases at V and 4 bases at J, with 20 bases between. CDR1 SNHLY and CDR2 FYNNEI come from the germline V gene.

In DNA form, the CDR3 reads TGTGCCAGCAGTCCCGACAGGGGAGTTTATCAGCCCCAGCATTTT. Translation gives CASSPDRGVYQPQHF. The rearrangement links TRBV2 to TRBJ1-5; the match to TRBD1 covers 8 bases. V was clipped by 5 bases and J by 5 bases; unmatched bases: 8. The CDR3 totals 15 residues. CDR1 SNHLY and CDR2 FYNNEI come from the germline V gene.

The CDR3 loop reads CASIRDYSGNTIYF. The CDR3 DNA is TGTGCCAGCATTAGAGACTACTCTGGAAACACCATATATTTT. The gene calls are TRBV6-5 and TRBJ1-3; no clear D gene. From germline, CDR1 is MNHEY and CDR2 SVGAGI. CDR3 length: 14 amino acids. V shed 7 bases and J shed 0 bases, with 10 bases lying between them.

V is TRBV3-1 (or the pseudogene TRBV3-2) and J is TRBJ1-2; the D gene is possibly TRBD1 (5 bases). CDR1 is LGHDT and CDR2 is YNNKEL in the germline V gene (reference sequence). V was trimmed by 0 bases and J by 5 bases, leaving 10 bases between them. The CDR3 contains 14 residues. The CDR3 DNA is TGTGCCAGCAGCCAAGATGGGGCGCGGTATGGCTACACCTTC. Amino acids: CASSQDGARYGYTF.

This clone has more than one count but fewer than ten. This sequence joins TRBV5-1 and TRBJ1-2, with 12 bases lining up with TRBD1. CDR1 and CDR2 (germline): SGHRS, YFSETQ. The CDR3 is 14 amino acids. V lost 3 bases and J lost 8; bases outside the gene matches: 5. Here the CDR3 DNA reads TGCGCCAGCAGCTCCGGGACAGGGGGCGGAGGCTACACCTTC. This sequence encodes CASSSGTGGGGYTF.

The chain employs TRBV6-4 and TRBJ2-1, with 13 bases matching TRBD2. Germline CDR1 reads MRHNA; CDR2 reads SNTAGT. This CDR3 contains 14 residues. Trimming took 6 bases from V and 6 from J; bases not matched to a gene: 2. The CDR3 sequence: CASSRTSGGNEQFF. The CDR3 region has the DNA TGTGCCAGCAGCCGGACTAGCGGGGGCAATGAGCAGTTCTTC.

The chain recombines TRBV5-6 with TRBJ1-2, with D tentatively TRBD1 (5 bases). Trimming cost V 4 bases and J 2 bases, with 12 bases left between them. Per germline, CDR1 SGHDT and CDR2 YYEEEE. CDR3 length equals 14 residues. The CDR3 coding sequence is TGTGCCAGCAGCCTGGTGGGGGGAAACTATGGCTACACCTTC. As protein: CASSLVGGNYGYTF.

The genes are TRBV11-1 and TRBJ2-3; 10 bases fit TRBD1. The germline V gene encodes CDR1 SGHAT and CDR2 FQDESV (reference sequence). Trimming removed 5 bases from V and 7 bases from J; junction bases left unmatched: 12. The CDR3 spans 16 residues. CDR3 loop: CASSPPRDRGRNTQYF. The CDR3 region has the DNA TGTGCCAGCAGCCCTCCCCGGGACAGGGGAAGGAATACGCAGTATTTT.